The T cell receptor (beta chain) under discussion was sequenced for a study of T cells in Graves' hyperthyroidism and ophthalmopathy. The CDR3 has 11 amino acids. Germline loops: CDR1 SNHLY, CDR2 FYNNEI. Researchers took RNA transcripts and amplified the TCR beta CDR3 regions from them. First-round RT-PCR with HTBI primers amplified the TCR CDR3 region. One entry per CDR3 protein, called by TCRdb with MiXCR from the multiplex PCR reads. The sample holds approximately 360,000 distinct CDR3 sequences, 20% to 25% seen once. As regards this clonotype: The junction does not match germline at one end; this may be a read error.

The V and J genes are TRBV2 and TRBJ1-3; D is ambiguous. Material for sequencing was blood. The clonotype was recovered from a man aged 50-60 years with Graves' hyperthyroidism. This CDR3 is CVRQEGNTMYF. DNA of the CDR3: TGTGTCCGCCAAGAGGGAAACACCATGTATTTT.